These 10 T cell receptor beta chains came from one sample sequenced in a study of PD-1 blockade in classical Hodgkin lymphoma. Every one of the patients relapsed after autologous stem cell transplantation (brentuximab vedotin exposure was variable). TCRdb's copy holds only in-frame clones and misses some; the assay was immunoSEQ multiplex PCR. The repertoire holds more than 140,000 clones, with approximately 72% as singletons. The sequencing here drew on peripheral blood mononuclear cells (PBMCs), taken before the second cycle of nivolumab. These receptors were obtained from a human donor with classical Hodgkin lymphoma.

The chain joins TRBV19 to TRBJ1-2; D not certain. The CDR3 is 15 residues long. Germline CDR1 LNHDA, CDR2 SQIVND (reference sequence). V lost 3 bases to trimming and J lost 0 bases, with 11 bases between them. CDR3 coding DNA: TGTGCCAGTAGTATGGCGGGTTCAGCTAACTATGGCTACACCTTC. Its protein product is CASSMAGSANYGYTF.

There are a few counts of this clone. The rearrangement uses TRBV5-1 and TRBJ1-2; unclear D gene. V was shortened by 0 bases and J by 4 bases, with 16 bases between the two germline ends. The CDR3 totals 16 residues. Germline assignment: CDR1 SGHRS and CDR2 YFSETQ. DNA of the CDR3: TGCGCCAGCAGCTTGGGGGCCTCCACCAGTCCCTATGGCTACACCTTC. Translation gives CASSLGASTSPYGYTF.

The rearrangement links TRBV6-5 to TRBJ2-5; TRBD1 matches 8 bases. Germline values: CDR1 MNHEY, CDR2 SVGAGI. Unmatched junction bases numbered 5, after V lost 0 bases and J lost 5 bases. The CDR3 spans 15 residues. The CDR3 coding sequence is TGTGCCAGCAGTTACTCCGCAGGGGGCAAGGAGACCCAGTACTTC. Encoded protein: CASSYSAGGKETQYF.

The CDR3 spells CASRIDEVNTEAFF. As DNA, the CDR3 is TGTGCCAGCAGGATTGACGAGGTGAACACTGAAGCTTTCTTT. The chain combines TRBV6-1 with TRBJ1-1, with D uncertain. The V gene lost 6 bases and the J gene lost 0 bases, with 11 bases spanning the gap. The CDR3 spans 14 residues. Germline V gene sequence: CDR1 MNHNS, CDR2 SASEGT.

The rearrangement joins TRBV10-3 to TRBJ2-3, with 9 bases that match TRBD1. Germline V lookup: CDR1 ENHRY, CDR2 SYGVKD. Losses at the gene ends were 6 bases for V and 4 bases for J; bases not matched to a gene: 11. The CDR3 is made up of 16 amino acids. CDR3 loop: CAISQGQGIVADTQYF. For the CDR3, the DNA is TGTGCCATCAGCCAGGGACAGGGTATCGTGGCAGATACGCAGTATTTT.

The chain employs TRBV18 and TRBJ1-1, with unresolved D. V was trimmed by 6 bases and J by 1 base, leaving 15 bases between them. The CDR3 totals 15 residues. Germline CDR1 and CDR2: KGHSH and LQKENI. For the CDR3, the DNA is TGTGCCAGCTCCGTTTCCGGCACCCCGAACACTGAAGCTTTCTTT. Amino acids: CASSVSGTPNTEAFF. The full variable domain, with the rest looked up from reference TRBV18 and TRBJ1-1, is NAGVMQNPRHLVRRRGQEARLRCSPMKGHSHVYWYRQLPEEGLKFMVYLQKENIIDESGMPKERFSAEFPKEGPSILRIQQVVRGDSAAYFCASSVSGTPNTEAFFGQGTRLTVV.

This clone was detected only a few times. The chain couples TRBV4-2 to TRBJ1-2; the match to TRBD1 covers 7 bases. Losses at the gene ends were 1 base for V and 3 bases for J; bases not matched to a gene: 5. Germline loops: CDR1 LGHNA, CDR2 YNFKEQ. The CDR3 runs to 15 residues. In nucleotides, the CDR3 is TGTGCCAGCAGCCAAGCGGGAGGGGGCGACTATGGCTACACCTTC. It translates to CASSQAGGGDYGYTF.

The chain combines TRBV10-3 with TRBJ2-2; D not resolved. Per germline, CDR1 ENHRY and CDR2 SYGVKD. Trimming took off 3 bases at V and 5 bases at J, with 13 bases between the two ends. The CDR3 sequence is 15 residues long. CDR3 sequence reads: CAISDLGPSTGELFF. CDR3 coding DNA: TGTGCCATCAGTGATCTAGGACCCTCTACCGGGGAGCTGTTTTTT.

V usage is TRBV7-2 and J usage is TRBJ2-7; TRBD1 aligns across 7 bases. V lost 5 bases, J lost 5 bases, and 12 bases stayed unmatched. The germline CDR1 and CDR2 sequences are SGHTA and FQGNSA. CDR3 size: 15 residues. CDR3 sequence: CASSPRQGRIHEQYF. The CDR3 region has the DNA TGTGCCAGCAGCCCCCGACAGGGAAGGATCCACGAGCAGTACTTC.

The genes are TRBV9 and TRBJ2-6; TRBD2 agrees at 11 bases. The V and J ends lost 4 bases and 0 bases, in that order; junction bases with no gene match: 3. CDR1 and CDR2 (germline): SGDLS, YYNGEE. CDR3 size: 17 residues. The CDR3 sequence is CASSRLAGYSGANVLTF. The CDR3 DNA is TGTGCCAGCAGCCGACTAGCGGGGTACTCTGGGGCCAACGTCCTGACTTTC.